This TCR beta chain was observed in a study of cytomegalovirus exposure and HLA in healthy donors. Study context: Prior work identified 95 million to 120 million unique TCR beta sequences in approximately 180 million T cells.

The CDR3 has 15 amino acids. The V segment lost 4 bases and the J segment 3 bases; nucleotides outside the gene matches: 4. Germline V gene data show CDR1 as MNHNY and CDR2 as SVGAGI (reference sequence). The PCR contained 60 Vbeta and 13 Jbeta primers. Only in-frame clones appear in the TCRdb table, and some are missing; sequencing was by immunoSEQ multiplex PCR. This table has about 82,000 clones, roughly four fifths appearing once. Findings of the study overall: After further analysis at a later stage, under 20,000 TCR beta sequences were associated with HLA alleles at 0.05 false discovery rate.

To note about this clone: What it binds is unknown.

The chain joins TRBV6-6 to TRBJ2-1; TRBD1 matches 9 bases. The specimen was PBMCs. The sequence was obtained from a human donor in good health. CDR3 sequence: CASSFRDRVYNEQFF. DNA for the CDR3: TGTGCCAGCAGTTTCCGGGACAGGGTCTACAATGAGCAGTTCTTC.